One T cell receptor beta chain is described in this entry. Its specific antigen is unknown. Base qualities are not provided; no much larger clone lies one nucleotide away. Cut back by 5 bases and 3 bases, the V and J ends lie 12 bases apart. The germline V gene encodes CDR1 SQVTM and CDR2 ANQGSEA. The CDR3 spans 13 residues, from the cysteine through the phenylalanine. Here the CDR3 DNA is all that survives: 39 bases in frame from base 1. Five infectious villitis placentae were included, four with confirmed cytomegalovirus and one with Toxoplasma gondii, and were not matched to other groups. The mothers in the infectious villitis group were younger, carried smaller fetuses, and either delivered preterm or experienced intrauterine demise in two cases. After delivery, the placentae were collected and evaluated both grossly and histologically, and only then was archival tissue selected. Five 10-micron scrolls were cut from each FFPE block, and DNA was isolated using the AllPrep DNA/RNA FFPE Tissue kit. DNA concentration and purity were checked by NanoDrop, and RNA quality was assessed on a Bioanalyzer.

TCR-beta CDR3 regions were amplified from genomic DNA with the immunoSEQ v4 bias-controlled multiplex PCR assay, run blinded to group allocation. To estimate the quantities of nucleated cells and T cells in each sample, reference gene primers were included together with the TCR-beta primers. Sequencing of the libraries was performed on an Illumina MiSeq with a 100-cycle paired-end protocol. In the original analysis: The immunoSEQ Analyzer software was used to calculate diversity and richness, with richness measured by iChao1 and clonality based on Pielou evenness and Shannon diversity (range 0-1, where higher values mean less diversity). Using confidence 3 and substitution 2, CDR3 amino acid sequences together with their V/J genes were queried against VDJdb for CMV, EBV and influenza A specificities. The Morisita-Horn index was used to assess TCR-beta amino acid clonotype overlap between villitis of unknown etiology, infectious villitis and control repertoires. Drawn from immuneACCESS, this table holds only the in-frame rearrangements with V and J called that TCRdb kept. Clones are partly lost; checked studies trace under half to an unresolved V gene and leave the rest unexplained. That table supplies the V and J calls and clone size; D and trimming were determined from the DNA. The sample table lists around 3,000 clones, 70% to 80% of them with a count of one. The top ten clonotypes cover roughly 17% of the sample.

The sample comes from a study of T cells in placental villitis. Context from the whole study: Placental TCR-beta repertoires were compared across villitis of unknown etiology, gestational-age-matched unaffected controls, and infectious villitis in order to test an allograft-versus-infection hypothesis.

The study at large found these results: Because the paraffin blocks included small amounts of decidua, some of the captured T cells, particularly in controls, may have been decidual rather than villous infiltrates. Bulk tissue sequencing could not distinguish helper, regulatory or cytotoxic T cells, nor maternal versus fetal T cells, and excluded gamma-delta receptors. Higher CMV-specific clone frequencies were found in infectious CMV cases than in villitis of unknown etiology (around 0.01 vs 0.001), and no difference in CMV-specific clone frequencies was seen between villitis of unknown etiology and controls.

The sequence derives from a human patient with infectious villitis; the placental T cells may come from both mother and fetus. The chain links TRBV29-1 with TRBJ2-3, with the D gene call left open. Source material: placental tissue containing maternal and fetal cells. The CDR3 in this case is CSVRGLGTDTQYF. The nucleotide sequence reads as follows: TGCAGCGTTCGCGGTCTGGGGACAGATACGCAGTATTTT.